This T cell receptor beta chain was documented in a study of T cell responses to AZD1222 COVID-19 vaccine (dated by TCRdb to the early 2020s). Some background on the complete study: AZD1222 recipients with second doses at about 4 weeks or about 12 weeks were pooled, because spike-specific TCR depth and breadth did not differ between schedules. TCR sequencing was performed for roughly 240 trial participants, of whom 200 to 210 were given two doses of AZD1222 and around 25 were given two doses of MenACWY control vaccine. Trial participants were enrolled by age into 18-55, 56-69 and 70-plus year subgroups, with 148, 28 and 57 TCR-sequenced participants respectively.

Concerning this clone: What this receptor recognizes is not known. Nothing much larger sits one base from this clone, and base qualities are not available.

The CDR3 regions of human TCRbeta chains were analyzed by immunosequencing. The authors' analysis ran thus. Repertoire TCRs were matched against a reference library of SARS-CoV-2-specific TCRs generated with the MIRA antigen-specificity platform. Breadth was defined as the fraction of unique TCRs that were SARS-CoV-2-associated, and depth was defined as the fraction of total T cells that were SARS-CoV-2-associated. Using the MIRA data, each spike-specific TCR was mapped to the spike region that the TCR reacts to and placed in a CD4 or CD8 class. Log10-transformed breadth and depth values were compared by one-way ANOVA with Sidak's multiple comparisons tests. The table comes from immuneACCESS by way of TCRdb, which keeps in-frame sequences with V and J called. Part of the clones is missing from these tables; in studies checked, under half for an unresolved V gene and the rest for unknown reasons. The V and J calls and clone size come from that table; D and trimming were worked out from the DNA. This sample comprises about 76,000 clones, nearly 90% of them detected only once. Approximately 10% of the sample lies in the top ten.

From cysteine to phenylalanine, the CDR3 is 15 amino acids long. The only DNA kept is the CDR3, 45 bases in frame from the first base. The CDR1 and CDR2 encoded by the germline V gene are MNHEY and SVGAGI. The germline ends are 13 bases apart after V is trimmed by 3 bases and J by 3 bases. What this sample's time point label stands for: baseline before first vaccination. Vaccinee samples came from UK trials COV001 and COV002, including a single-blind randomized controlled phase 2/3 trial of AZD1222 (ChAdOx1 nCoV-19) in healthy adults. Trial participant PBMC samples were collected at day 0 and day 28 after the second dose for TCRbeta chain sequencing. General study outcomes and caveats: Reportedly, almost half of the unique spike-specific TCRs recognized epitopes lying outside the regions that are mutated in the B.1.351 and B.1.1.7 variants. In the small 56-69-year group, the increase in depth fell short of significance, most likely because of low power. Conclusions about previously exposed vaccinees are limited, since just five to seven AZD1222 recipients were seropositive for SARS-CoV-2 at baseline. Spike-specific TCR breadth and depth rose significantly after two AZD1222 doses compared with day 0 and with MenACWY recipients. Participants were mostly white British, with more females than males. The authors suggested clonal diversity may have been underestimated. The whole spike protein was spanned by vaccine-associated CD4 TCRs, and dominant responses were seen in regions 160-218 and 743-854. Because no day 14 peak-response samples were available, repertoires were characterized only after the peak T cell response.

The receptor comes from an adult in good health. The sequence links TRBV6-5 to TRBJ2-3; a tentative D call is TRBD1 (5 bases match). The sample was peripheral blood, taken on day 0 of AZD1222 vaccination. The CDR3 here reads CASSYTARVTDTQYF. The DNA sequence is given as TGTGCCAGCAGTTATACGGCCAGGGTTACAGATACGCAGTATTTT.